This T cell receptor beta chain was retrieved from a study of blood T cells in healthy people across ages. A J-beta primer mix and a sample-barcoded 5' primer were used in a second PCR of roughly 6 to 11 cycles. MiXCR, applied by TCRdb to the 5' RACE reads, yields one record per CDR3 protein. The table includes about 620,000 distinct CDR3 sequences, more than 45% detected once. As for this clonotype: Its target is not known.

Overall study findings and caveats: As naive T cell percentage varied, TCR beta diversity correlated strongly with it. Estimates drawn from one million T cells were deemed to understate diversity.

No fewer than 5.5 micrograms of total RNA were isolated from every sample. Trimming stripped 7 bases from V and 7 bases from J, with 16 bases between. The CDR3 totals 14 residues. The germline V gene encodes CDR1 SGHTA and CDR2 FQGNSA. Sequences were obtained from blood. The TCR was taken from a woman aged 80 or over in good health. The chain carries TRBV7-2 and TRBJ2-2, with TRBD2 as a possible D gene (5 bases). CDR3 sequence: CASTPFEGGGELFF. CDR3 DNA sequence: TGTGCCAGCACCCCCTTTGAGGGTGGCGGGGAGCTGTTTTTT.